The 14 T cell receptor beta chains in this list originate from one sample, sequenced in a study of cytomegalovirus exposure and HLA in healthy donors. The PCR had 60 Vbeta and 13 Jbeta primers. Sequencing was performed with immunoSEQ multiplex PCR; in TCRdb, only in-frame clones are kept and a portion is missing. Of approximately 75,000 clones in the sample, around 80% were seen once. Material for sequencing was PBMCs. The origin of the receptors is a man between 65 and 85 years old in good health and CMV-seropositive.

The chain couples TRBV5-1 to TRBJ2-7, with 10 positions matching TRBD1. Germline V gives CDR1 SGHRS, CDR2 YFSETQ. The trim removed 4 bases at V and 3 bases at J, leaving 7 bases unmatched. CDR3 length: 15 amino acids. The CDR3 region is CASSTGQGGDYEQYF. CDR3 nucleotide sequence: TGCGCCAGCAGCACCGGACAGGGGGGTGACTACGAGCAGTACTTC.

The V call is TRBV19, the J call TRBJ2-5, with TRBD1 matching 9 bases. Trimming removed 5 bases from V and 5 bases from J; junction bases left unmatched: 9. This CDR3 has 15 residues. Germline V gene data show CDR1 as LNHDA and CDR2 as SQIVND (reference sequence). The CDR3 here is CASSLVTGGFETQYF. The CDR3 nucleotides read TGTGCCAGTAGTCTAGTCACAGGGGGCTTTGAGACCCAGTACTTC.

The rearrangement joins TRBV29-1 to TRBJ2-3; D might be TRBD1 (5 bases). The CDR3 runs to 13 residues. Trimming stripped 2 bases from V and 4 bases from J, with 10 bases between. Looked up from germline, CDR1 is SQVTM and CDR2 is ANQGSEA. This chain's CDR3 is CSVEKGAADTQYF. CDR3 in DNA: TGCAGCGTTGAAAAAGGGGCGGCAGATACGCAGTATTTT.

The V gene is TRBV2, the J gene TRBJ2-5; 9 bases align to TRBD2. Unmatched junction bases numbered 9, after V lost 5 bases and J lost 2 bases. There are 16 residues in the CDR3. Germline assignment: CDR1 SNHLY and CDR2 FYNNEI. The CDR3 DNA follows: TGTGCCAGCAGTCAACCGCGGGGGGGCCATCAAGAGACCCAGTACTTC. Translating it yields CASSQPRGGHQETQYF.

This chain joins TRBV29-1 and TRBJ2-1; 8 positions match TRBD1. In germline, CDR1 is SQVTM, CDR2 ANQGSEA. Losses at the gene ends were 8 bases for V and 1 base for J; bases not matched to a gene: 4. This CDR3 is built from 13 residues. CDR3 DNA: TGCAGCATGACAGGGGAGTCCTACAATGAGCAGTTCTTC. This gives the protein CSMTGESYNEQFF.

The chain joins TRBV7-9 to TRBJ1-4; TRBD1 aligns across 7 bases. The length of the CDR3 is 14 residues. V lost 5 bases to trimming and J lost 8 bases; unmatched junction nucleotides: 8. Germline V gene lookup returns CDR1 SEHNR and CDR2 FQNEAQ (reference sequence). The CDR3 reads CASSTQGRDEKLFF. The CDR3 nucleotides read TGTGCCAGCAGCACACAGGGGCGGGACGAAAAACTGTTTTTT.

The chain couples TRBV6-5 to TRBJ1-3, with a weak D call TRBD1 (6 bases). V was pared by 6 bases and J by 0 bases, with 9 bases between. Germline V gives CDR1 MNHEY, CDR2 SVGAGI. CDR3 size: 14 residues. This chain's CDR3 is CASRKGVSGNTIYF. DNA for the CDR3: TGTGCCAGCAGAAAGGGGGTCTCTGGAAACACCATATATTTT.

This CDR3 is CASSFDRFYEQYF. CDR3 bases: TGCGCCAGCAGCTTCGACAGGTTCTACGAGCAGTACTTC. The V and J genes are TRBV5-1 and TRBJ2-7, with D possibly being TRBD1 (6 bases). The V and J ends lost 2 bases and 3 bases respectively, with 9 bases between them. The CDR3 contains 13 residues. The germline gives CDR1 SGHRS, CDR2 YFSETQ.

The CDR3 sequence is CSVGRDSYEQYF. CDR3 nucleotides: TGCAGCGTCGGTCGGGACTCCTACGAGCAGTACTTC. The chain uses TRBV29-1 and TRBJ2-5; weak D call: TRBD2 (5 bases). The DNA end favors TRBJ2-7, so the J call may be wrong. This CDR3 has 12 amino acids. Germline CDR1 SQVTM, CDR2 ANQGSEA.

The chain combines TRBV5-6 with TRBJ2-7; 7 bases align to TRBD2. Germline assignment: CDR1 SGHDT and CDR2 YYEEEE. CDR3 size: 13 residues. After removal of 3 bases from V and 5 bases from J, the junction contained 5 bases not matched to a gene. CDR3 sequence reads: CASSWGRGHEQYF. CDR3 DNA sequence: TGTGCCAGCAGCTGGGGGAGGGGCCACGAGCAGTACTTC.

V gene TRBV6-6 combines with J gene TRBJ2-4; no clear D. Trimming removed 4 bases from V and 0 bases from J, with 13 bases in between. The CDR3 runs to 16 residues. Germline V gene lookup returns CDR1 MNHNY and CDR2 SVGAGI (reference sequence). Written as DNA, the CDR3 is TGTGCCAGCAGTTCGCATGGCCTCCTAGCCAAAAACATTCAGTACTTC. This sequence encodes CASSSHGLLAKNIQYF.

V is TRBV7-3 and J is TRBJ2-1, with a tentative D call TRBD2 (6 bases). Germline V gives CDR1 SGHTA, CDR2 FQGTGA. The CDR3 is made up of 13 amino acids. With 4 bases removed from V and 5 bases from J, the gap between germline ends came to 9 bases. The CDR3 coding sequence is TGTGCCAGCAGCTCCGGGACTCACAATGAGCAGTTCTTC. Encoded protein: CASSSGTHNEQFF.

This clone was seen once. CDR3 residues: CASSRQTSNQPQHF. Here the CDR3 DNA reads TGTGCCAGCTCACGACAGACTAGCAATCAGCCCCAGCATTTT. The chain uses TRBV18 and TRBJ1-5, with D perhaps TRBD1 (5 bases). CDR3 length equals 14 residues. In germline, CDR1 is KGHSH, CDR2 LQKENI. V was clipped by 4 bases and J by 0 bases, with 7 bases between them. The entire variable domain, with the rest obtained from reference TRBV18 and TRBJ1-5, is as follows: NAGVMQNPRHLVRRRGQEARLRCSPMKGHSHVYWYRQLPEEGLKFMVYLQKENIIDESGMPKERFSAEFPKEGPSILRIQQVVRGDSAAYFCASSRQTSNQPQHFGDGTRLSIL.

The chain couples TRBV28 to TRBJ2-7, with D unclear. Looked up from germline, CDR1 is MDHEN and CDR2 is SYDVKM. V lost 3 bases, J lost 0 bases, and 6 bases lay in between. The CDR3 is made up of 13 amino acids. In DNA, the CDR3 is TGTGCCAGCAGTTTTGCGAACTCCTACGAGCAGTACTTC. Its protein is CASSFANSYEQYF.